The 24 T cell receptor beta chains listed next were all sequenced from one sample in a study of CD8 T cells in ankylosing spondylitis. In TCRdb, the 5' RACE reads were re-called with MiXCR into one record per CDR3 protein. The table has a few hundred thousand distinct CDR3 sequences, more than 9% seen once. Material: blood, either unsorted or a sorted T cell fraction (not recorded which). The receptors were gathered from a female donor with ankylosing spondylitis or in good health (not recorded which).

This clonotype was picked up many times. This chain joins TRBV6-1 and TRBJ2-1, with a weak D call TRBD2 (7 bases). V was shortened by 1 base and J by 2 bases, with 15 bases between the two germline ends. Per the germline V gene, CDR1 is MNHNS and CDR2 is SASEGT. The CDR3 covers 17 residues. The CDR3 sequence: CASSEEGGGSPYNEQFF. As DNA, the CDR3 is TGTGCCAGCAGTGAAGAGGGGGGGGGCAGTCCCTACAATGAGCAGTTCTTC.

This clonotype has only a few counts. The genes are TRBV7-2 and TRBJ1-2, with D unclear. CDR1 and CDR2 from the germline V gene are SGHTA and FQGNSA. CDR3 length: 12 amino acids. V dropped 0 bases and J dropped 5 bases, with 4 bases sitting between them. CDR3 residues: CASSLARYGYTF. The CDR3 bases are TGTGCCAGCAGCTTAGCGCGGTATGGCTACACCTTC.

There are many counts of this clonotype. The chain recombines TRBV18 with TRBJ2-1; D is unclear. V gave up 6 bases and J gave up 7 bases, with 7 bases separating them. CDR1 is KGHSH and CDR2 is LQKENI in the germline V gene. The CDR3 consists of 11 residues. The CDR3 loop reads CASSQPNEQFF. CDR3 DNA: TGTGCCAGCTCCCAACCGAATGAGCAGTTCTTC. The full variable domain, its missing parts supplied by reference TRBV18 and TRBJ2-1, is NAGVMQNPRHLVRRRGQEARLRCSPMKGHSHVYWYRQLPEEGLKFMVYLQKENIIDESGMPKERFSAEFPKEGPSILRIQQVVRGDSAAYFCASSQPNEQFFGPGTRLTVL.

The table lists this clonotype with many counts. The chain joins TRBV29-1 to TRBJ2-3; D gene uncertain. V lost 5 bases and J lost 2, with 8 bases in between. CDR3 length: 12 residues. From germline, CDR1 is SQVTM and CDR2 ANQGSEA. The CDR3 loop reads CSVPADTDTQYF. DNA for the CDR3: TGCAGCGTTCCGGCAGACACAGATACGCAGTATTTT.

This clonotype was observed many times. The V gene is TRBV20-1, the J gene TRBJ2-1; 10 bases match TRBD2. The CDR3 length is 17 residues. J lost 1 base, V lost 3 bases, and 9 bases had no gene match. The germline V gene encodes CDR1 DFQATT and CDR2 SNEGSKA (reference sequence). CDR3 bases: TGCAGTGCTAGCGACCTAGCGGGAGACCGGTCCTACAATGAGCAGTTCTTC. This codes for CSASDLAGDRSYNEQFF.

This rearrangement joins TRBV10-2 to TRBJ2-7; TRBD2 aligns across 7 bases. Germline V gives CDR1 WSHSY, CDR2 SAAADI. The V gene end was trimmed by 5 bases and the J gene end by 3 bases; junction bases not matched to a gene: 7. CDR3 length: 14 amino acids. For the CDR3, the DNA is TGCGCCAGCAGTATCGGACTAGGGTTCTACGAGCAGTACTTC. As protein: CASSIGLGFYEQYF.

This clonotype was seen at least ten times. The chain uses TRBV28 and TRBJ2-7, with 7 nucleotides matching TRBD1. V dropped 4 bases and J dropped 1; count of bases not matched to a gene: 10. Germline V gene sequence: CDR1 MDHEN, CDR2 SYDVKM. This CDR3 has 16 amino acids. CDR3: CASSSTRQGFSYEQYF. Written as DNA, the CDR3 is TGTGCCAGCAGTTCTACGAGACAGGGATTTTCCTACGAGCAGTACTTC. The complete variable domain, with remaining parts taken from reference TRBV28 and TRBJ2-7, reads DVKVTQSSRYLVKRTGEKVFLECVQDMDHENMFWYRQDPGLGLRLIYFSYDVKMKEKGDIPEGYSVSREKKERFSLILESASTNQTSMYLCASSSTRQGFSYEQYFGPGTRLTVT.

V is TRBV5-8 and J is TRBJ2-7; D ambiguous. V gave up 4 bases and J gave up 6 bases, with 14 bases separating them. Germline lookup yields CDR1 SGHTS and CDR2 YDEGEE. The CDR3 runs to 13 residues. CDR3 sequence (DNA): TGTGCCAGCAGCCCCCGGATCCCCGGCGAGCAGTACTTC. It specifies CASSPRIPGEQYF.

This clonotype was recorded a few times. The V gene is TRBV20-1, the J gene TRBJ2-2; TRBD2 agrees at 7 bases. V shed 6 bases, J shed 0 bases, and the junction held 7 bases outside the gene matches. In germline, CDR1 is DFQATT, CDR2 SNEGSKA (reference sequence). The CDR3 extends over 15 amino acids. For the CDR3, the DNA is TGCAGTGCCCTAAGCGGGATACCGAACACCGGGGAGCTGTTTTTT. This translates into CSALSGIPNTGELFF.

This clonotype has a single count. V and J are TRBV19 and TRBJ2-7; 9 nucleotides line up with TRBD1. CDR3 length equals 16 residues. V was pared by 0 bases and J by 4 bases, with 7 bases of the junction left unmatched. CDR1 and CDR2 from the germline V gene are LNHDA and SQIVND (reference sequence). The CDR3, as DNA: TGTGCCAGTAGTATAGATCCGGGACAGGGACTGTACGAGCAGTACTTC. The encoded protein is CASSIDPGQGLYEQYF.

This clonotype has a count of ten or more. The chain is built from TRBV29-1 and TRBJ1-2; the D is unclear. The CDR3 extends over 11 amino acids. The V end lost 6 bases, the J end lost 8 bases, and 13 bases lay between the germline ends. CDR1 SQVTM and CDR2 ANQGSEA come from the germline V gene. The CDR3 region has the DNA TGCAGCGTCACCGCCACCGGGGGCTACACCTTC. This gives the protein CSVTATGGYTF.

The chain is built from TRBV5-1 and TRBJ1-4, with a weak D call TRBD1 (6 bases). CDR1 SGHRS and CDR2 YFSETQ come from the germline V gene. V was shortened by 4 bases and J by 3 bases, with 13 bases between the two germline ends. The CDR3 extends over 15 amino acids. The CDR3 region has the DNA TGCGCCAGCAGCACAGACAGGCCTCCTAATGAAAAACTGTTTTTT. It is translated as CASSTDRPPNEKLFF. Full variable domain (remainder filled in from reference TRBV5-1 and TRBJ1-4): KAGVTQTPRYLIKTRGQQVTLSCSPISGHRSVSWYQQTPGQGLQFLFEYFSETQRNKGNFPGRFSGRQFSNSRSEMNVSTLELGDSALYLCASSTDRPPNEKLFFGSGTQLSVL.

This clonotype occurred a few times. The V gene is TRBV5-1, the J gene TRBJ2-3; tentative D call: TRBD1 (6 bases). Germline V gene data show CDR1 as SGHRS and CDR2 as YFSETQ. This CDR3 has 14 residues. Trimming pared 1 base from V and 5 bases from J, leaving 11 bases between. This CDR3 reads CASSLPPGEDTQYF. The DNA of the CDR3 is TGCGCCAGCAGCTTGCCGCCAGGGGAAGATACGCAGTATTTT.

This clonotype was picked up a small number of times. This chain uses TRBV12-3 or TRBV12-4 with TRBJ1-2; D not certain. Between the trimmed V and J ends, which lost 4 bases and 4 bases, there was a span of 10 bases. CDR3 size: 13 residues. In DNA form, the CDR3 reads TGTGCCAGCAGTTCCGGCCAGGTCTATGGCTACACCTTC. Translating gives CASSSGQVYGYTF.

This clonotype was seen repeatedly, ten times or more. The chain recombines TRBV18 with TRBJ2-7; 9 nucleotides match TRBD2. The CDR3 extends over 14 amino acids. Trimming cost V 3 bases and J 5 bases; bases outside gene matches: 5. In germline, CDR1 is KGHSH, CDR2 LQKENI. In nucleotides, the CDR3 is TGTGCCAGCTCACCGGGACTAGCAGGAAACGAGCAGTACTTC. Translated: CASSPGLAGNEQYF.

In its sample, this clonotype was seen many times. The chain couples TRBV20-1 to TRBJ1-2, with D possibly matching TRBD1 (5 bases). This CDR3 is 16 amino acids long. Trimming took off 0 bases at V and 8 bases at J, with 22 bases between the two ends. Germline loops: CDR1 DFQATT, CDR2 SNEGSKA (reference sequence). The CDR3 is CSARDPGDGAGGGYTF. As DNA, the CDR3 is TGCAGTGCTAGAGACCCCGGGGACGGAGCCGGCGGAGGCTACACCTTC.

This clonotype was observed at least ten times. V gene TRBV12-3 or TRBV12-4 combines with J gene TRBJ2-5, with D perhaps matching TRBD1 or TRBD2 (5 bases each). The CDR3 sequence is 15 residues long. Trimming shortened V by 6 bases and J by 4 bases, and 18 bases separated the two germline ends. The CDR3 coding sequence is TGTGCCAGCAGCGAACGGGGCCTTAAAGGAGAGACCCAGTACTTC. Translated, it gives CASSERGLKGETQYF.

This clonotype was counted many times. The V and J genes are TRBV6-5 and TRBJ2-1, with TRBD1 identical over 10 bases. The germline V gene encodes CDR1 MNHEY and CDR2 SVGAGI. CDR3 length equals 17 residues. The V and J ends lost 5 bases and 7 bases, in that order; junction bases with no gene match: 14. CDR3 in amino acids: CASSHVRQGASRNEQFF. CDR3 DNA: TGTGCCAGCAGTCACGTGAGACAGGGGGCGTCTAGAAATGAGCAGTTCTTC.

There are many counts of this clonotype. The rearrangement uses TRBV11-2 and TRBJ2-7; maybe TRBD2 (5 bases). This CDR3 spans 16 amino acids. CDR1 is SGHAT and CDR2 is FQNNGV in the germline V gene. V gave up 5 bases and J gave up 4 bases, with 21 bases separating them. CDR3 in DNA: TGTGCCAGCAGCCCTAGTTCGGGGTACCCCCGTTACGAGCAGTACTTC. Translated, it gives CASSPSSGYPRYEQYF.

In its sample, this clonotype was seen many times. J is TRBJ1-1 and V is TRBV10-3; D is undetermined. CDR1 and CDR2 (germline): ENHRY, SYGVKD. The CDR3 sequence is 14 residues long. Trimming left V 5 bases short and J 7 bases short, with 17 bases between. CDR3 nucleotides: TGTGCCATCAGTCCGGTCTCAGGAGTGGGTGAAGCTTTCTTT. Translating gives CAISPVSGVGEAFF.

This clonotype has a count of ten or more. The V and J genes are TRBV12-3 or TRBV12-4 and TRBJ1-1; no definite D call. V lost 3 bases, J lost 2 bases, and 7 bases lay in between. There are 13 residues in the CDR3. The CDR3, as DNA: TGTGCCAGCAGTTTGCGGGTAAACACTGAAGCTTTCTTT. Its translation: CASSLRVNTEAFF.

This clonotype was observed many times. This chain joins TRBV5-1 and TRBJ1-1; 7 nucleotides line up with TRBD1. Germline-derived CDR1 and CDR2 are SGHRS and YFSETQ. V trimming: 0 bases; J trimming: 11 bases; junction bases outside the gene matches: 4. This CDR3 has 12 amino acids. For the CDR3, the DNA is TGCGCCAGCAGCTTGGGACAGGGAGAGGCTTTCTTT. The encoded protein is CASSLGQGEAFF.

This clonotype was observed many times. The chain uses TRBV7-9 and TRBJ2-3; D is undetermined. This CDR3 contains 14 residues. The germline gives CDR1 SEHNR, CDR2 FQNEAQ (reference sequence). Trimming shortened V by 5 bases and J by 2 bases, and 11 bases separated the two germline ends. CDR3 DNA: TGTGCCAGCAGCCCAGTCGAGCTCACAGATACGCAGTATTTT. It specifies CASSPVELTDTQYF.

This clonotype was observed many times. The J gene is TRBJ1-6, the V gene TRBV5-1; TRBD1 is a possible D gene (6 bases). Trimming left V 2 bases short and J 6 bases short, with 18 bases between. The CDR3 sequence is 17 residues long. CDR1 is SGHRS and CDR2 is YFSETQ in the germline V gene. In DNA form, the CDR3 reads TGCGCCAGCAGCTTCGATACGGGACAACTAATTAATTCACCCCTCCACTTT. Translated, it gives CASSFDTGQLINSPLHF.